This T cell receptor (beta chain) was identified during a study of Tregs in tolerant kidney transplant recipients. Recipients received nonmyeloablative bone marrow transplants from related graft donors, with transient mixed chimerism. The V gene's germline CDR1 is MNHNS and CDR2 SASEGT. There are 15 residues in the CDR3. As regards this clone: At one of its ends the junction is not consistent with the germline gene, which may arise from a read error.

TCRdb's copy holds only in-frame clones and misses some; the assay was immunoSEQ multiplex PCR. The data contain tens of thousands of clones, about nine tenths of them singletons. The chain couples TRBV6-1 to TRBJ2-7, with 7 bases aligning to TRBD2. The receptor was isolated from a human patient who received a combined kidney and bone marrow transplant. The graft donor may have given rise to some T cells. The specimen comprised CD8+ T cells from blood (PBMCs), sampled 24 months after the transplant. This CDR3 is CASTEYGGGLNEQYF. CDR3 DNA sequence: TGTGCCAGCACTGAATACGGGGGAGGGCTCAACGAGCAGTACTTC.